These 14 T cell receptor beta chains share one sample of origin, sequenced in a study of blood T cell repertoires in COVID-19. Assay: immunoSEQ multiplex PCR; the TCRdb copy retains only in-frame clones and omits some. Of tens of thousands of clones detected, about 80% appear once; the ten largest clones hold around 15%. The sample was peripheral blood. These receptors were collected from a human donor in a cohort sampled during active COVID-19.

The chain recombines TRBV11-1 with TRBJ2-1; tentative D call: TRBD1 (6 bases). V was shortened by 8 bases and J by 0 bases, with 8 bases between the two germline ends. The CDR3 spans 13 residues. Germline values: CDR1 SGHAT, CDR2 FQDESV (reference sequence). The CDR3 nucleotides read TGTGCCAGCTCGGACAGCTCCTACAATGAGCAGTTCTTC. Translation gives CASSDSSYNEQFF.

The gene calls are TRBV7-9 and TRBJ1-3, with unresolved D. V lost 1 base to trimming and J lost 0 bases, with 10 bases between them. In germline, CDR1 is SEHNR, CDR2 FQNEAQ (reference sequence). This CDR3 spans 16 amino acids. The CDR3 region is CASSLEVRSSGNTIYF. DNA of the CDR3: TGTGCCAGCAGCTTAGAGGTCCGGAGCTCTGGAAACACCATATATTTT. The full variable domain, in which reference TRBV7-9 and TRBJ1-3 provide the parts outside the CDR3, is DTGVSQNPRHKITKRGQNVTFRCDPISEHNRLYWYRQTLGQGPEFLTYFQNEAQLEKSRLLSDRFSAERPKGSFSTLEIQRTEQGDSAMYLCASSLEVRSSGNTIYFGEGSWLTVV.

The rearrangement links TRBV18 to TRBJ1-1; TRBD1 aligns across 7 bases. Trimming cost V 0 bases and J 0 bases; bases outside gene matches: 10. CDR1 and CDR2 from the germline V gene are KGHSH and LQKENI. The CDR3 has 18 residues. The DNA of the CDR3 is TGTGCCAGCTCACCACCCCCCACTTGGACAGGTTTGAACACTGAAGCTTTCTTT. The encoded protein is CASSPPPTWTGLNTEAFF.

The rearrangement uses TRBV5-1 and TRBJ1-3; D may be TRBD1 (5 bases). Trimming cost V 4 bases and J 0 bases, with 14 bases left between them. The CDR3 length is 16 residues. Germline V lookup: CDR1 SGHRS, CDR2 YFSETQ. The CDR3 DNA reads TGCGCCAGCAGCCCCTTCACAGGCGGCTCTGGAAACACCATATATTTT. Amino acids: CASSPFTGGSGNTIYF.

V and J are TRBV19 and TRBJ2-5; TRBD1 aligns across 7 bases. This CDR3 has 13 amino acids. The germline CDR1 and CDR2 sequences are LNHDA and SQIVND (reference sequence). Unmatched junction bases numbered 5, after V lost 3 bases and J lost 7 bases. The CDR3 DNA reads TGTGCCAGTAGTATTGGGACAGAATTGACCCAGTACTTC. Translation gives CASSIGTELTQYF. Full variable domain (outside the CDR3, taken from reference TRBV19 and TRBJ2-5): DGGITQSPKYLFRKEGQNVTLSCEQNLNHDAMYWYRQDPGQGLRLIYYSQIVNDFQKGDIAEGYSVSREKKESFPLTVTSAQKNPTAFYLCASSIGTELTQYFGPGTRLLVL.

The J gene is TRBJ2-3, the V gene TRBV28; TRBD2 matches 7 bases. This CDR3 contains 16 residues. With 1 base clipped from V and 1 base from J, the junction kept 5 bases outside the gene matches. The V gene's germline CDR1 is MDHEN and CDR2 SYDVKM. In DNA form, the CDR3 reads TGTGCCAGCAGTTTATTTGGGGCGGGAGGCACAGATACGCAGTATTTT. Translation gives CASSLFGAGGTDTQYF.

The chain recombines TRBV5-4 with TRBJ2-5; 9 bases align to TRBD1. The V gene's germline CDR1 is SGHNT and CDR2 YYREEE (reference sequence). Trimming at V came to 6 bases and at J to 3 bases, leaving 12 bases not matched to a gene. The length of the CDR3 is 16 residues. CDR3 sequence (DNA): TGTGCCAGCACCGGTGGAGCAGGGACAGGGAAAGAGACCCAGTACTTC. Translation: CASTGGAGTGKETQYF. Full variable domain (remainder filled in from reference TRBV5-4 and TRBJ2-5): ETGVTQSPTHLIKTRGQQVTLRCSSQSGHNTVSWYQQALGQGPQFIFQYYREEENGRGNFPPRFSGLQFPNYSSELNVNALELDDSALYLCASTGGAGTGKETQYFGPGTRLLVL.

The chain has TRBV7-8 and TRBJ2-1, with 11 positions matching TRBD2. The germline gives CDR1 SGHVS, CDR2 FQNEAQ. V lost 3 bases, J lost 12 bases, and 7 bases stayed unmatched. The CDR3 totals 14 residues. This CDR3 reads CASSFLVAGGGQFF. The CDR3, as DNA: TGTGCCAGCAGCTTTCTCGTAGCGGGAGGGGGGCAGTTCTTC.

In this sample, this clone turned up once. V gene TRBV6-5 combines with J gene TRBJ2-1; TRBD1 might be the D (6 bases). The CDR3 spans 13 residues. Deletions cut 6 bases from V and 5 bases from J, with 11 bases between. Germline values: CDR1 MNHEY, CDR2 SVGAGI. In DNA form, the CDR3 reads TGTGCCAGCAGGAGGACAGCGGACAATGAGCAGTTCTTC. Its translation: CASRRTADNEQFF.

The chain is built from TRBV9 and TRBJ2-5; D perhaps matches TRBD1 (7 bases). The CDR3 has 16 amino acids. Trimming shortened V by 3 bases and J by 4 bases, and 19 bases separated the two germline ends. Germline V lookup: CDR1 SGDLS, CDR2 YYNGEE. Here the CDR3 reads CASSAGSGQGGETQYF. In DNA, the CDR3 is TGTGCCAGCAGCGCCGGTAGCGGTCAGGGGGGAGAGACCCAGTACTTC. Full variable domain (missing parts from reference TRBV9 and TRBJ2-5): DSGVTQTPKHLITATGQRVTLRCSPRSGDLSVYWYQQSLDQGLQFLIQYYNGEERAKGNILERFSAQQFPDLHSELNLSSLELGDSALYFCASSAGSGQGGETQYFGPGTRLLVL.

J is TRBJ2-5 and V is TRBV5-8; weak D call: TRBD2 (6 bases). The V gene lost 5 bases and the J gene lost 1 base, with 21 bases spanning the gap. This CDR3 is built from 17 residues. Germline V gene sequence: CDR1 SGHTS, CDR2 YDEGEE. CDR3: CASSRPSSSASQETQYF. The CDR3 bases are TGTGCCAGCAGTAGGCCGTCGTCTAGCGCTTCCCAAGAGACCCAGTACTTC. Full variable domain (outside the CDR3, taken from reference TRBV5-8 and TRBJ2-5): EAGVTQSPTHLIKTRGQQATLRCSPISGHTSVYWYQQALGLGLQFLLWYDEGEERNRGNFPPRFSGRQFPNYSSELNVNALELEDSALYLCASSRPSSSASQETQYFGPGTRLLVL.

The CDR3 sequence: CASSPGQGYGYTF. For the CDR3, the DNA is TGTGCCAGCAGCCCTGGACAGGGCTATGGCTACACCTTC. V usage is TRBV28 and J usage is TRBJ1-2; 8 bases line up with TRBD1. The CDR3 extends over 13 amino acids. The germline V gene has CDR1 MDHEN and CDR2 SYDVKM. Trimming took 6 bases from V and 4 from J; bases not matched to a gene: 4.

The gene calls are TRBV6-5 and TRBJ1-5; no reliable D call. V was cut by 5 bases and J by 5 bases, with 10 bases left in between. Germline V CDR1 and CDR2: MNHEY, SVGAGI. This CDR3 spans 13 amino acids. In DNA form, the CDR3 reads TGTGCCAGCAGTACGGTGCGGGATCAGCCCCAGCATTTT. Encoded protein: CASSTVRDQPQHF.

The rearrangement joins TRBV6-2 or TRBV6-3 to TRBJ2-5; D may be TRBD1 (5 bases). With 5 bases removed from V and 4 bases from J, the gap between germline ends came to 14 bases. The CDR3 consists of 14 residues. The germline gives CDR1 MNHEY, CDR2 SVGEGT. The CDR3 nucleotides are TGTGCCAGCAGTCCGCTCGTGCAGGGAGAGACCCAGTACTTC. Its translation: CASSPLVQGETQYF.